This T cell receptor (beta chain) originates from a study of cytomegalovirus exposure and HLA in healthy donors. Study details: About 180 million T cells yielded 100 million or so unique TCR beta sequences, as an earlier analysis found.

Primers: 60 Vbeta forward and 13 Jbeta reverse. The assay was immunoSEQ multiplex PCR, and TCRdb's table has in-frame clones only and misses some. Here the sample spans about 150,000 clones, around 82% being singletons. The V gene end was trimmed by 2 bases and the J gene end by 2 bases; junction bases not matched to a gene: 2. This CDR3 has 15 residues. Germline CDR1 reads SGHTA; CDR2 reads FQGNSA. The chain uses TRBV7-2 and TRBJ1-5, with 8 positions matching TRBD1. Material: PBMCs. The receptor comes from a woman aged 40 to 50 in good health and CMV-seropositive. The CDR3 reads CASSLSTGGNQPQHF. The CDR3 region has the DNA TGTGCCAGCAGCTTATCGACAGGGGGCAATCAGCCCCAGCATTTT.